The 25 T cell receptor beta chains given below trace back to one sample, sequenced in a study of type 1 regulatory T cells. No antigen is known for these receptors. TCRdb fed the reads into MiXCR, producing one record per CDR3 protein. The sample has fewer than 75,000 distinct CDR3 sequences, around 49% seen once. Sequencing was done on a sample of cultured non-Tr1 T cells, either the whole culture or a sorted T cell fraction (not recorded which). The receptors originated from a human donor in good health.

V gene TRBV20-1 combines with J gene TRBJ2-1; 13 bases are shared with TRBD2. The germline CDR1 and CDR2 sequences are DFQATT and SNEGSKA (reference sequence). Trimming took 0 bases from V and 2 from J; bases not matched to a gene: 4. The CDR3 sequence is 17 residues long. CDR3 region: CSARDPGTSGTYNEQFF. The CDR3, as DNA: TGCAGTGCTAGAGACCCCGGGACTAGCGGGACCTACAATGAGCAGTTCTTC.

Points on this clonotype: Without the conserved terminal phenylalanine or tryptophan, this CDR3 likely stems from a read error. J is TRBJ1-2 and V is TRBV12-3 or TRBV12-4; D is possibly TRBD1 (6 bases). The length of the CDR3 is 14 residues. The germline V and J ends were trimmed by 1 base and 5 bases, with 11 bases remaining between them. The CDR3 sequence is CASSLGRGGYGYTS. The CDR3 DNA follows: TGTGCCAGCAGTTTAGGCAGAGGGGGTTATGGCTACACCTCC.

This clonotype was counted only a few times. The chain employs TRBV5-5 and TRBJ2-5; TRBD2 is a possible D gene (7 bases). The CDR3 covers 15 residues. Germline CDR1 SGHKS, CDR2 YYEKEE (reference sequence). The ends were cut back, 4 bases at V and 2 bases at J, with 15 bases in the middle. Here the CDR3 reads CASSPGGQRQETQYF. The CDR3 DNA reads as TGTGCCAGCAGCCCCGGGGGGCAGAGGCAAGAGACCCAGTACTTC.

This sequence joins TRBV16 and TRBJ1-4; perhaps TRBD1 as D (6 bases). V was pared by 3 bases and J by 8 bases, with 10 bases between. Per the germline V gene, CDR1 is KGHSY and CDR2 is FQNENV. CDR3 length equals 13 residues. CDR3 in amino acids: CASSHQDREKLFF. The CDR3 nucleotides are TGTGCCAGCAGCCATCAAGACAGGGAAAAACTGTTTTTT.

The V gene is TRBV20-1, the J gene TRBJ2-7; D is uncertain. There are 14 residues in the CDR3. Germline CDR1 reads DFQATT; CDR2 reads SNEGSKA (reference sequence). V was trimmed by 4 bases and J by 0 bases, leaving 13 bases between them. Here the CDR3 DNA reads TGCAGTGCTAATAGAAGGGCTCCCTCCTACGAGCAGTACTTC. Translation gives CSANRRAPSYEQYF.

At least ten counts were recorded for this clonotype. The rearrangement links TRBV29-1 to TRBJ2-5; unclear D gene. The CDR3 loop spans 11 amino acids. With 8 bases removed from V and 5 bases from J, the gap between germline ends came to 12 bases. The germline gives CDR1 SQVTM, CDR2 ANQGSEA. The CDR3 spells CSTGLRETQYF. Written as DNA, the CDR3 is TGCAGCACCGGGCTCCGGGAGACCCAGTACTTC.

This clonotype was seen a few times. The V and J genes are TRBV3-1 and TRBJ2-1; D remains unclear. Germline lookup yields CDR1 LGHDT and CDR2 YNNKEL (reference sequence). The V and J ends lost 0 bases and 0 bases respectively, with 6 bases between them. The CDR3 runs 15 residues. The CDR3 reads CASSQDGRSYNEQFF. CDR3 DNA: TGTGCCAGCAGCCAAGACGGGCGCTCCTACAATGAGCAGTTCTTC.

This clonotype is medium-sized in the sample. The chain recombines TRBV3-1 with TRBJ2-7; a possible D gene is TRBD2 (5 bases). The V gene's germline CDR1 is LGHDT and CDR2 YNNKEL (reference sequence). The V end was cut by 5 bases, the J end by 5 bases, with 13 bases between. CDR3 length: 13 residues. As DNA, the CDR3 is TGTGCCAGCAGCAGACGAATGCGGGACGAGCAGTACTTC. Encoded protein: CASSRRMRDEQYF.

The CDR3 is CASSYSRQKYEQYF. For the CDR3, the DNA is TGTGCCAGCAGTTACTCGAGACAGAAGTACGAGCAGTACTTC. The chain is built from TRBV6-5 and TRBJ2-7; a weak D match, TRBD1 (5 bases). Trimming took 0 bases from V and 4 from J, leaving 10 bases between them. CDR1 is MNHEY and CDR2 is SVGAGI in the germline V gene. CDR3 length equals 14 residues.

The chain employs TRBV7-8 and TRBJ2-7; possible D gene TRBD1, 5 bases. Germline lookup yields CDR1 SGHVS and CDR2 FQNEAQ. This CDR3 is built from 17 residues. Trimming shortened V by 1 base and J by 4 bases, and 20 bases separated the two germline ends. Written as DNA, the CDR3 is TGTGCCAGCAGCTTAGGGGCTGGGGCAGGGTTCAGGTACGAGCAGTACTTC. This gives the protein CASSLGAGAGFRYEQYF.

The chain couples TRBV5-1 to TRBJ2-5; D possibly matches TRBD1 or TRBD2 (6 bases each). Trimming took off 6 bases at V and 5 bases at J, with 20 bases between the two ends. The CDR3 is 15 residues long. Germline assignment: CDR1 SGHRS and CDR2 YFSETQ. The CDR3 nucleotides read TGCGCCAGCACCCCCCTTTTGGGGGGCGGGGAGACCCAGTACTTC. This gives the protein CASTPLLGGGETQYF.

The CDR3 coding sequence is TGTGCCAGCAGCTTATCAGGGAGGACAGATACGCAGTATTTT. Residues: CASSLSGRTDTQYF. The V and J genes are TRBV7-9 and TRBJ2-3; a weak D match, TRBD2 (6 bases). V was pared by 2 bases and J by 3 bases, with 9 bases between. In germline, CDR1 is SEHNR, CDR2 FQNEAQ (reference sequence). The CDR3 is 14 amino acids.

This chain links TRBV12-3 or TRBV12-4 with TRBJ2-4, with D possibly being TRBD1 (8 bases). The V gene lost 6 bases and the J gene lost 7 bases, with 16 bases spanning the gap. This CDR3 contains 14 residues. The CDR3: CASRDRGGSNIQYF. The CDR3 DNA is TGTGCCAGCAGAGACAGGGGCGGGAGTAACATTCAGTACTTC.

The chain employs TRBV4-3 and TRBJ1-1, with 9 bases matching TRBD1. In germline, CDR1 is LGHNA, CDR2 YSLEER. The CDR3 is 16 residues long. J lost 4 bases, V lost 1 base, and 7 bases had no gene match. CDR3 region: CASSQGKGTGSTEAFF. The CDR3, as DNA: TGCGCCAGCAGCCAAGGAAAGGGGACAGGGAGCACTGAAGCTTTCTTT.

This clonotype has a count of ten or more. V usage is TRBV7-2 and J usage is TRBJ2-3, with 7 bases that match TRBD1. The CDR3 runs 20 residues. With V trimmed by 2 bases and J by 0 bases, 17 bases remained unmatched. CDR1 and CDR2 (germline): SGHTA, FQGNSA. The DNA for the CDR3 is TGTGCCAGCAGCTTAAATCGGGGACGGGGACAGACCGCTAGCACAGATACGCAGTATTTT. It encodes CASSLNRGRGQTASTDTQYF.

This clonotype has only a few counts. The rearrangement uses TRBV15 and TRBJ1-4; D call uncertain. The CDR3 is 13 amino acids. The germline V gene encodes CDR1 LNHNV and CDR2 YYDKDF (reference sequence). Trimming removed 0 bases from V and 7 bases from J, with 6 bases in between. The CDR3 region has the DNA TGTGCCACCAGCAGAGATCCAGGTGAAAAACTGTTTTTT. It encodes CATSRDPGEKLFF. Full variable domain (remainder filled in from reference TRBV15 and TRBJ1-4): DAMVIQNPRYQVTQFGKPVTLSCSQTLNHNVMYWYQQKSSQAPKLLFHYYDKDFNNEADTPDNFQSRRPNTSFCFLDIRSPGLGDTAMYLCATSRDPGEKLFFGSGTQLSVL.

The J gene is TRBJ1-6, the V gene TRBV24-1; perhaps TRBD1 as D (5 bases). This CDR3 has 18 amino acids. From germline, CDR1 is KGHDR and CDR2 SFDVKD. V dropped 0 bases and J dropped 0 bases, with 11 bases sitting between them. The CDR3 region has the DNA TGTGCCACCAGTGATTTGCCCGGGACGAGCTCCTATAATTCACCCCTCCACTTT. Translating it yields CATSDLPGTSSYNSPLHF.

V is TRBV10-3 and J is TRBJ2-5, with 9 bases lining up with TRBD2. The CDR3 has 15 residues. Germline trimming cut 10 bases from V and 3 bases from J; bases unmatched to any gene: 12. Germline loops: CDR1 ENHRY, CDR2 SYGVKD. The CDR3 region has the DNA TGTGCCAGCAGCTCGGGGAGCGGGGGGAAAGAGACCCAGTACTTC. Its protein product is CASSSGSGGKETQYF.

This chain links TRBV29-1 with TRBJ2-7; D unclear. With 0 bases removed from V and 6 bases from J, the gap between germline ends came to 9 bases. The CDR3 consists of 12 residues. Germline V CDR1 and CDR2: SQVTM, ANQGSEA. This CDR3 is CSVEEGISEQYF. The DNA of the CDR3 is TGCAGCGTTGAAGAGGGAATCAGCGAGCAGTACTTC.

This clonotype was seen a handful of times. The rearrangement uses TRBV3-1 and TRBJ1-5; no clear D gene. Trimming stripped 0 bases from V and 3 bases from J, with 9 bases between. Germline CDR1 reads LGHDT; CDR2 reads YNNKEL (reference sequence). CDR3 length: 15 amino acids. CDR3 region: CASSQDRGHNQPQHF. The CDR3 DNA reads TGTGCCAGCAGCCAAGATAGAGGGCACAATCAGCCCCAGCATTTT.

J is TRBJ2-2 and V is TRBV20-1; 10 bases match TRBD1. The germline CDR1 and CDR2 sequences are DFQATT and SNEGSKA (reference sequence). The CDR3 spans 17 residues. J gave up 4 bases and V 5 bases, and 13 bases lay outside the gene matches. CDR3 in amino acids: CSAESRTDRGFTGELFF. CDR3 DNA sequence: TGCAGTGCTGAGTCAAGAACGGACAGGGGGTTCACCGGGGAGCTGTTTTTT.

Only a few counts were recorded for this clonotype. The chain employs TRBV28 and TRBJ1-5; D is uncertain. The CDR3 contains 14 residues. CDR1 and CDR2 (germline): MDHEN, SYDVKM. Trimming removed 6 bases at V and 2 bases at J, with 11 bases between. Here the CDR3 DNA reads TGTGCCAGCAGCCCGGGTGATGGCAATCAGCCCCAGCATTTT. It codes for CASSPGDGNQPQHF.

The rearrangement links TRBV20-1 to TRBJ2-7, with 11 positions matching TRBD1. Trimming at V came to 6 bases and at J to 6 bases, leaving 7 bases not matched to a gene. From germline, CDR1 is DFQATT and CDR2 SNEGSKA (reference sequence). The CDR3 spans 13 residues. The CDR3 sequence is CSARTGGRGEQYF. DNA for the CDR3: TGCAGTGCCAGGACAGGGGGCCGGGGCGAGCAGTACTTC.

The rearrangement joins TRBV15 to TRBJ2-2; D gene uncertain. V was cut by 4 bases and J by 0 bases, with 15 bases left in between. Germline CDR1 LNHNV, CDR2 YYDKDF (reference sequence). The CDR3 extends over 17 amino acids. CDR3 loop: CATSNPYSLANTGELFF. The CDR3 coding sequence is TGTGCCACCAGCAATCCTTATAGCCTAGCGAACACCGGGGAGCTGTTTTTT.

The rearrangement links TRBV7-2 to TRBJ2-5; tentative D call: TRBD2 (6 bases). CDR3 length: 14 residues. Trimming pared 3 bases from V and 5 bases from J, leaving 13 bases between. From germline, CDR1 is SGHTA and CDR2 FQGNSA. The CDR3 loop reads CASSFQRGMETQYF. CDR3 nucleotide sequence: TGTGCCAGCAGCTTCCAACGGGGGATGGAGACCCAGTACTTC.